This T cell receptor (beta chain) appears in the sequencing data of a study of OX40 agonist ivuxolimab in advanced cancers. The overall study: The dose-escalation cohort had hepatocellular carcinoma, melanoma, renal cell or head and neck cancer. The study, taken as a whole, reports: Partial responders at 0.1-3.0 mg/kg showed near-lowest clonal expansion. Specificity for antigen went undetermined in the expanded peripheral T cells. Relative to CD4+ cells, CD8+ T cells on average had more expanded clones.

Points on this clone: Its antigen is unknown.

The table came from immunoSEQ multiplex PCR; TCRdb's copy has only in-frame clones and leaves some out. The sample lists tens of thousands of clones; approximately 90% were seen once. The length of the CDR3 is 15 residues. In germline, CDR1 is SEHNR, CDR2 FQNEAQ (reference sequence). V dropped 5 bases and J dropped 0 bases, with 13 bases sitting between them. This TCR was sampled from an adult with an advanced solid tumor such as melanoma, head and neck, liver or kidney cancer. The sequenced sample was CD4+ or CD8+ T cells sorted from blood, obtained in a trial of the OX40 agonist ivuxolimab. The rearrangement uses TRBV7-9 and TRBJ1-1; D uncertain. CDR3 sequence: CASSERSPMNTEAFF. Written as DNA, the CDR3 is TGTGCCAGCAGCGAAAGATCCCCCATGAACACTGAAGCTTTCTTT.